This T cell receptor (beta chain) was observed in a study of cytomegalovirus exposure and HLA in healthy donors. Study summary: From donors who were HLA-typed, an early data release held 65 million to 85 million unique TCRs.

Study results and caveats: Reportedly, diagnosis of cytomegalovirus status by the classifier showed high specificity and sensitivity.

Comment on this clone: Antigen specificity is unknown.

The CDR3 is made up of 11 amino acids. V was pared by 4 bases and J by 11 bases, with 9 bases between. Germline V lookup: CDR1 MNHEY, CDR2 SMNVEV (reference sequence). The PCR contained 60 Vbeta and 13 Jbeta primers. Assay used: immunoSEQ multiplex PCR; TCRdb lists only in-frame clones, some missing. The table lists approximately 96,000 clones, around 67% of them singletons. The TCR sequence derives from a male donor in good health and CMV-seronegative. The sample was PBMCs. This chain joins TRBV27 and TRBJ2-1; perhaps TRBD1 as D (5 bases). The chain's CDR3 is CASSSYRKQFF. CDR3 bases: TGTGCCAGCAGTTCGTACAGGAAGCAGTTCTTC.